This T cell receptor (beta chain) was sequenced for a study of T cell repertoires in cytomegalovirus infection (dated by TCRdb to 2018 to 2020). Some background on the complete study: Alongside well-studied HLA-B-restricted epitopes, the peptide stimulations were aimed at recently identified HLA-C-restricted CMV epitopes, whose presentation resists viral immunomodulation. Because public TCR beta signatures pointed to carriage of CMV infection together with the matching HLA type, the HLA type of each donor mattered for the analysis. Results the study describes overall, beyond this receptor: In both this cohort and an independent cohort of 352 donors, the cumulative frequency of public TCR beta family members distinguished carriers of CMV infection plus the relevant HLA type. The ex vivo response was dominated by HLA-C-restricted CMV-specific TCR beta clonotypes, which also provided the single most frequent clonotype in two of eight donors.

V is pared back by 2 bases and J by 4 bases, with 17 bases lying between the germline termini. Per the germline V gene, MDHEN is the CDR1 and SYDVKM is the CDR2. The CDR3 goes from the cysteine to the phenylalanine over 16 residues. Only CDR3 DNA is held: 48 bases, read in frame from base 1. The treatment or condition label here, explained by the study, means: in vitro stimulation with specific CMV peptide epitopes to enrich CMV-specific T cells. Sequencer: Illumina HiSeq 1500. TCRdb cleaned the public reads at Q25 with fastp, built clones with MiXCR and kept in-frame beta chains. Every CDR3 protein is listed once, alongside the most common genes and DNA of its rows. In all, the sample holds roughly 500,000 distinct CDR3 sequences, and 30% to 35% of those were seen once. The top ten hold 17% of the sample. Points on this clonotype: This clone's antigen is unknown. Per-base quality was not reported, and no clone a single base away is much larger than it.

The material was cultured PBMCs, obtained from culture after CMV antigen stimulation. The chain uses TRBV28 and TRBJ1-2; the D gene is perhaps TRBD1, on 5 matching bases. The origin of this receptor is a human donor in good health (CMV status not recorded). Some clones in this sample may be carry-over from other donors' samples. The DNA reads as follows: TGTGCCAGCAGTTTACTCCGGGACGTACGTTTCTATGGCTACACCTTC. This codes for CASSLLRDVRFYGYTF.